This section outlines one T cell receptor (beta chain) sequence together with its context. Its antigen is still unknown. The data derive from a study of neoadjuvant anti-PD-1 for oral cavity cancer. PBMC libraries mostly used around 500 ng of input genomic DNA, with six replicates per sample. Sequencing was performed with immunoSEQ multiplex PCR; in TCRdb, only in-frame clones are kept and a portion is missing. Among about 15,000 clones listed, roughly three fifths were seen once. General study findings and limits: Treg/Th17 ratio rose with pretreatment blood and fell with post-treatment tumor TCRbeta clonality.

Patients had HPV-negative, locally advanced oral cavity squamous cell carcinoma. The V end lost 3 bases, the J end lost 6 bases, and 24 bases lay between the germline ends. The CDR3 loop spans 18 amino acids. Germline assignment: CDR1 GTSNPN and CDR2 SVGIG (reference sequence). The sequenced sample was PBMCs, obtained before nivolumab (anti-PD-1) treatment. This clonotype originated in a person aged 35-80 years with oral cavity squamous cell carcinoma. This sequence joins TRBV30 and TRBJ1-6; no definite D call. CDR3 loop: CAWSPRASRGGSNSPLHF. The CDR3 nucleotides are TGTGCCTGGAGCCCCCGGGCTTCGCGGGGAGGGAGTAATTCACCCCTCCACTTT. The full variable domain, with the rest looked up from reference TRBV30 and TRBJ1-6, is SQTIHQWPATLVQPVGSPLSLECTVEGTSNPNLYWYRQAAGRGLQLLFYSVGIGQISSEVPQNLSASRPQDRQFILSSKKLLLSDSGFYLCAWSPRASRGGSNSPLHFGNGTRLTVT.